The 3 T cell receptor beta chains listed next were all sequenced from one sample in a study of T cells in Graves' hyperthyroidism and ophthalmopathy. Amplified TCR beta CDR3 regions came from RNA transcripts. A first-round RT-PCR of the TCR CDR3 used the HTBI primer set. TCRdb itself ran the multiplex PCR reads through MiXCR, one entry per CDR3 protein. Seen here are roughly 660,000 distinct CDR3 sequences, about 18% observed once, and the top ten hold about a sixth. The sample taken for sequencing was blood. The origin of the receptors is a man between 50 and 59 years old with Graves' hyperthyroidism.

This clonotype occurred many times. The V call is TRBV6-1, the J call TRBJ1-2, with D hard to call. CDR1 and CDR2 (germline): MNHNS, SASEGT. The V and J ends lost 0 bases and 7 bases respectively, with 12 bases between them. This CDR3 region has 14 residues. Written as DNA, the CDR3 is TGTGCCAGCAGTGAAGCTGTCGGGTTCCGTGGCTACACCTTC. Translated, it gives CASSEAVGFRGYTF.

This clonotype turned up a few times. The rearrangement links TRBV18 to TRBJ2-1, with D perhaps matching TRBD2 (6 bases). The V gene lost 4 bases and the J gene lost 7 bases, with 20 bases spanning the gap. The germline V gene encodes CDR1 KGHSH and CDR2 LQKENI. The CDR3 contains 16 residues. CDR3 nucleotide sequence: TGTGCCAGCTCACTTATAGTACTAGCAAGTCCAAATGAGCAGTTCTTC. Encoded protein: CASSLIVLASPNEQFF. The whole variable domain, filled in from reference TRBV18 and TRBJ2-1, reads NAGVMQNPRHLVRRRGQEARLRCSPMKGHSHVYWYRQLPEEGLKFMVYLQKENIIDESGMPKERFSAEFPKEGPSILRIQQVVRGDSAAYFCASSLIVLASPNEQFFGPGTRLTVL.

This clonotype was seen more than once but under ten times. The chain couples TRBV6-1 to TRBJ2-7, with TRBD1 matching over 7 bases. Per germline, CDR1 MNHNS and CDR2 SASEGT. The V and J ends lost 6 bases and 2 bases, in that order; junction bases with no gene match: 10. This CDR3 comprises 15 residues. The CDR3 DNA reads TGTGCCAGCAGAACATACAGGGGCCCTCCCTACGAGCAGTACTTC. Translating gives CASRTYRGPPYEQYF.